This T cell receptor beta chain stems from a study of blood T cell repertoires in COVID-19. Overall study context: The cDNA or gDNA used as material had been derived from T cells, B-cell-depleted T cells, or PBMCs.

The V and J ends lost 7 bases and 4 bases respectively, with 9 bases between them. Per the germline V gene, CDR1 is LNHDA and CDR2 is SQIVND (reference sequence). The CDR3 spans 12 residues. Generated by immunoSEQ multiplex PCR, the TCRdb table keeps only in-frame clones and is missing some. The sample has a few hundred thousand clones, around 90% seen once. The sequence was obtained from a man in his 70s with acute or convalescent COVID-19. Specimen: peripheral blood. The rearrangement uses TRBV19 and TRBJ2-3; D call uncertain. The CDR3, as DNA: TGTGCCAGTACCACCTGGCCAGATACGCAGTATTTT. Translating it yields CASTTWPDTQYF. The variable domain in full, with the rest retrieved from reference TRBV19 and TRBJ2-3, is DGGITQSPKYLFRKEGQNVTLSCEQNLNHDAMYWYRQDPGQGLRLIYYSQIVNDFQKGDIAEGYSVSREKKESFPLTVTSAQKNPTAFYLCASTTWPDTQYFGPGTRLTVL.